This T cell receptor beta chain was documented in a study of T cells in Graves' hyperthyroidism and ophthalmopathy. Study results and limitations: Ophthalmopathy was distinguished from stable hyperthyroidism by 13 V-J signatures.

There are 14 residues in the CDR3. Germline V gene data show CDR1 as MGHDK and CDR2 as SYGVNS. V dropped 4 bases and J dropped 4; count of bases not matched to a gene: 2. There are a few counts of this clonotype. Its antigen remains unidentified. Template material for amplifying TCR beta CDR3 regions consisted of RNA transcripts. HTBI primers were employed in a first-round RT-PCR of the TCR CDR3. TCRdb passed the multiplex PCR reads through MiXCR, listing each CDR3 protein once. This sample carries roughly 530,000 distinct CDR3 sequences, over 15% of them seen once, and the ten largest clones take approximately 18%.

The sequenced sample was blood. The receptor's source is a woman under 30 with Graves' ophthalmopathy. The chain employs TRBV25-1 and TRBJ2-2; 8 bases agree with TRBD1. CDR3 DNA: TGTGCCAGCAGTGCGGACAGGGTCACCGGGGAGCTGTTTTTT. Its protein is CASSADRVTGELFF.